This T cell receptor beta chain was obtained from a study of CD8+ T cells in alopecia areata. Researchers took lesional scalp punch biopsies and peripheral blood from people who were alopecia areata patients. Following RNA extraction, reverse transcription yielded cDNA that acted as the sequencing template. Produced via immunoSEQ multiplex PCR; TCRdb's table is partial and in-frame only. The sample shows 150,000 or so clones, around 47% of them seen only once. The CDR3 spans 16 residues. Per germline, CDR1 MNHEY and CDR2 SMNVEV (reference sequence). V was trimmed by 3 bases and J by 2 bases, leaving 16 bases between them.

The specimen was CD4+ T cells sorted from blood. The rearrangement uses TRBV27 and TRBJ1-2; D is uncertain. The receptor was derived from a human donor with alopecia areata. The CDR3 region is CASSFLPLPGNYGYTF. The CDR3 nucleotides are TGTGCCAGCAGTTTTCTCCCGCTACCGGGGAACTATGGCTACACCTTC.